This TCR beta chain was recovered during a study of blood T cell repertoires in COVID-19. On the study more broadly: Acute-phase and convalescent COVID-19 samples originated in the United States, Italy and Spain. In each case, the material was cDNA or gDNA derived from T cells, B-cell-depleted T cells, or PBMCs.

Per the original data handling: Estimated nucleated cell counts came from reference gene primer amplification. Sequencing used immunoSEQ multiplex PCR; TCRdb keeps in-frame clones, though not all of them. The DNA was the basis for D and trimming; V, J and clone size are from that table. This table holds roughly 55,000 clones, roughly 80% found once. Trimming at V came to 3 bases and at J to 7 bases, leaving 7 bases not matched to a gene. Germline V gives CDR1 LGHDT, CDR2 YNNKEL (reference sequence). The CDR3 runs 15 residues. The clonotype originates from an elderly man with acute or convalescent COVID-19. J is TRBJ1-2 and V is TRBV3-1 (or the pseudogene TRBV3-2); 11 bases fit TRBD1. The sequenced material came from peripheral blood. CDR3 nucleotide sequence: TGTGCCAGCAGCCATGTGGGACAGGGGGGAAGTGGCTACACCTTC. This codes for CASSHVGQGGSGYTF.